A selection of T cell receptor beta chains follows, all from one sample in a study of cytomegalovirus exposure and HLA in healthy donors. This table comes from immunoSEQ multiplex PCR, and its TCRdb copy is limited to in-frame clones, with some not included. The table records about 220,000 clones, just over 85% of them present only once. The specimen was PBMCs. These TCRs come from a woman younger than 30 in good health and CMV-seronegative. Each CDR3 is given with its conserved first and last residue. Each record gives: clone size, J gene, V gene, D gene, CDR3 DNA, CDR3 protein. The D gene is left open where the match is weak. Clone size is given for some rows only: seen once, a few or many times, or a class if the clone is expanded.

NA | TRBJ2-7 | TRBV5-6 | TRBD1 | TGTGCCAGCAGCCACCAGGGGGCATCTTACGAGCAGTACTTC | CASSHQGASYEQYF
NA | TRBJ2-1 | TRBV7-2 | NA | TGTGCCAGCAGCCTCACAGGTGGGTCCTACAATGAGCAGTTCTTC | CASSLTGGSYNEQFF
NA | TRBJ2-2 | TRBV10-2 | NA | TGCGCCAGCAGTGAGGGGCTTTACACCGGGGAGCTGTTTTTT | CASSEGLYTGELFF
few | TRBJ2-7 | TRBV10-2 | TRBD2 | TGCGCCAGCAGTGATGGGCCGGGAGGATACGAGCAGTACTTC | CASSDGPGGYEQYF
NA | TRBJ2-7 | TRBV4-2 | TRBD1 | TGTGCCAGCAGCCCGACAGGGGATCAGATCGAGCAGTACTTC | CASSPTGDQIEQYF
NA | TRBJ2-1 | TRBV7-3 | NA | TGTGCCAGCAGCCCTGAGGGGGGGTTATACAATGAGCAGTTCTTC | CASSPEGGLYNEQFF
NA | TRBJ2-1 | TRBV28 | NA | TGTGCCAGCAGTCCGGACAGTCGATTCAATGAGCAGTTCTTC | CASSPDSRFNEQFF
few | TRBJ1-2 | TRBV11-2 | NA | TGTGCCAGCGCCCTCGGGGTTCGATTGATTGGCTACACCTTC | CASALGVRLIGYTF
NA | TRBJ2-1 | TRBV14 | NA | TGTGCCAGCAGCCCGCGGGGTAGCGAGTTTCTAAATGAGCAGTTCTTC | CASSPRGSEFLNEQFF
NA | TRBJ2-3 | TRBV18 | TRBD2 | TGTGCCAGCTCACCATCTAGCGGGAGGGCCTGGGGTACGCAGTATTTT | CASSPSSGRAWGTQYF
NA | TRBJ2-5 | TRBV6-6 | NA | TGTGCCAGCAGCCCTCCGAGGGCGGAGACCCAGTACTTC | CASSPPRAETQYF
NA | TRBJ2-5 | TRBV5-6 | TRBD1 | TGTGCCAGCAGCTTGCGTGGACAGGGGGAGACCCAGTACTTC | CASSLRGQGETQYF
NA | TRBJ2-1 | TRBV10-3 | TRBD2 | TGTGCGGCGGGGGAAAGCTCCTACAATGAGCAGTTCTTC | CAAGESSYNEQFF
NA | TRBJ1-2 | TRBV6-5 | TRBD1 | TGTGCCAGCAGTTACCGCCCCGGACAGGGGTACGTGGGCTACACCTTC | CASSYRPGQGYVGYTF
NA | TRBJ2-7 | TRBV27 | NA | TGTGCCAGGGGAGGAGCGGTGTCCTACGAGCAGTACTTC | CARGGAVSYEQYF
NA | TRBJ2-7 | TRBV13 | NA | TGTGCCAGCAGCTCAGGGACTCCAAACTACGAGCAGTACTTC | CASSSGTPNYEQYF
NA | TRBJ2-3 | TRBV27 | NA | TGTGCCAGCAGTTTATTCGCGGTCCCGGGCACAGATACGCAGTATTTT | CASSLFAVPGTDTQYF
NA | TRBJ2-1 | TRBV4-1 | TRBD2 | TGCGCCAGCAGCCAGGGACTAGCGGGAGGGGAAAATGAGCAGTTCTTC | CASSQGLAGGENEQFF
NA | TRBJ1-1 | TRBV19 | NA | TGTGCCAGTAGTGCTTACAGTTTCATGAACACTGAAGCTTTCTTT | CASSAYSFMNTEAFF
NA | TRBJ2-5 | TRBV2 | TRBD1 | TGTGCCAGCAGGGTCGACAGGGGGCAAGGAGAGACCCAGTACTTC | CASRVDRGQGETQYF
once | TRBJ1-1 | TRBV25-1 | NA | TGTGCCAGCAGTGACGGGGCCTGGGGGGTCACTGAAGCTTTCTTT | CASSDGAWGVTEAFF
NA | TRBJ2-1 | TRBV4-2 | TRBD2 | TGTGCCAGCAGCCAAGGGCCCAGCGGGAGCGGCAATGAGCAGTTCTTC | CASSQGPSGSGNEQFF
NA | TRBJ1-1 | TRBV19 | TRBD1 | TGTGCCAGTAGTACCAGACAGGGGAGAGACACTGAAGCTTTCTTT | CASSTRQGRDTEAFF
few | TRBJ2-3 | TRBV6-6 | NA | TGTGCCAGCAGTCGCTATAGCACAGATACGCAGTATTTT | CASSRYSTDTQYF
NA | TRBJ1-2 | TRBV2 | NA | TGTGCCAGCAGTGCGAGGCGCAGAGACTATGGCTACACCTTC | CASSARRRDYGYTF
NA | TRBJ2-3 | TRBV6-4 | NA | TGTGCCAGCAGTGATGGGCAGCGCACAGATACGCAGTATTTT | CASSDGQRTDTQYF
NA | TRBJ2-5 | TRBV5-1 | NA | TGCGCCAGCAGCTTGATGGGGGGTTCAGAGACCCAGTACTTC | CASSLMGGSETQYF
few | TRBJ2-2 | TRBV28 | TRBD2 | TGTGCCAGCAGTTTCGTCCTAGCGGGAGGCACCGGGGAGCTGTTTTTT | CASSFVLAGGTGELFF
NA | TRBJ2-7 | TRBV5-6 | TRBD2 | TGTGCCAGCAGCTTCGGGGGGGGAAGGGAGCAGTACTTC | CASSFGGGREQYF
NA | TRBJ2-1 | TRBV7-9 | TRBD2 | TGTGCCAGCAGCCCGAGACTAGCGGGGGGCATCTACAATGAGCAGTTCTTC | CASSPRLAGGIYNEQFF
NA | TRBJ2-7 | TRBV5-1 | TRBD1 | TGCGCCAGCAGCCCGACCGGGTGGCAGGGGGCGTACGAGCAGTACTTC | CASSPTGWQGAYEQYF
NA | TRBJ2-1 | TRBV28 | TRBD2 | TGTGCCAGCAGCCTAGCGGGAGGAGGTACGAATGAGCAGTTCTTC | CASSLAGGGTNEQFF
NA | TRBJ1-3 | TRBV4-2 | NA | TGTGCCAGCAGCCAAAGGAGGGCCGGCCCTGGAAACACCATATATTTT | CASSQRRAGPGNTIYF
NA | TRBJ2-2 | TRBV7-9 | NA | TGTGCCAGCATCAAGGGGATAAACACCGGGGAGCTGTTTTTT | CASIKGINTGELFF
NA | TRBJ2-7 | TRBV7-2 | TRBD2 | TGTGCCAGCAGCTTAGCACTAGCGGGACCCATCTCCTACGAGCAGTACTTC | CASSLALAGPISYEQYF
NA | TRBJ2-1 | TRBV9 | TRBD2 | TGTGCCAGCAGCCCCTCCAGCGGGGTATACAATGAGCAGTTCTTC | CASSPSSGVYNEQFF
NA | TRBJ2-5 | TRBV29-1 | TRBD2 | TGCAGCGTGGCTGGACTAGCCCTTGAGCAAGAGACCCAGTACTTC | CSVAGLALEQETQYF
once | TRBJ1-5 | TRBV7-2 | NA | TGTGCCAGCAGCTTAGGCGTCTTCGGGGGGCTGGGGCAGCCCCAGCATTTT | CASSLGVFGGLGQPQHF
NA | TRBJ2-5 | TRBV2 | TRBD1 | TGTGCCAGCAGGGGGGACAGAACCAGTAAAGAGACCCAGTACTTC | CASRGDRTSKETQYF
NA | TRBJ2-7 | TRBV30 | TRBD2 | TGTGCCTGGAGTGTATCGGGACTAGCGGGAAGGGCCCATCGGGAGCAGTACTTC | CAWSVSGLAGRAHREQYF
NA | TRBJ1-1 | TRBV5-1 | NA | TGCGCCAGCAGCTTGTATGGGGACATGAACACTGAAGCTTTCTTT | CASSLYGDMNTEAFF
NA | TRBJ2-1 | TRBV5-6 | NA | TGTGCCAGCACCCTCAAAGGGCCTCGGGGTGAGCAGTTCTTC | CASTLKGPRGEQFF
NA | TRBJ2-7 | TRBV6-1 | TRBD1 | TGTGCCACCCAAAGGGACAGGGGGCGTTACGAGCAGTACTTC | CATQRDRGRYEQYF
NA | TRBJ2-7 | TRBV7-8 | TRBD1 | TGTGCCAGCAGCTTAGATCTGGGACAGGGCTACGAGCAGTACTTC | CASSLDLGQGYEQYF
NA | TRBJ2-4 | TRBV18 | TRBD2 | TGTGCCAGCTCACGGACTAGCGGGAAAGGCAAAAACATTCAGTACTTC | CASSRTSGKGKNIQYF
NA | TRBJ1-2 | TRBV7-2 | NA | TGTGCCAGCAGCTCTAGCCATAACTATGGCTACACCTTC | CASSSSHNYGYTF
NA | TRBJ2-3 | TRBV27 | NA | TGTGCCAGCAGTCGGGGCACAGATACGCAGTATTTT | CASSRGTDTQYF
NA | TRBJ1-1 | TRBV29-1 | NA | TGCAGCGCAGGCAACACTGAAGCTTTCTTT | CSAGNTEAFF
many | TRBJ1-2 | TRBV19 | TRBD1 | TGTGCCAGCATGGGACAGCTAGACTATGGCTACACCTTC | CASMGQLDYGYTF
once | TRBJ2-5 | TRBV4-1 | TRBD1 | TGCGCCAGCAGCCACCCGACAGGGGGCGGAGAGACCCAGTACTTC | CASSHPTGGGETQYF
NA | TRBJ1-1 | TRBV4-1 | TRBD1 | TGCGCCAGCAGCCGACTCCCGGGACAGGGAGACATGAACACTGAAGCTTTCTTT | CASSRLPGQGDMNTEAFF
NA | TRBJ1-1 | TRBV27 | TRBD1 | TGTGCCAGCAGTTTATTCCCTCCGACAGGGGCCTTGAACACTGAAGCTTTCTTT | CASSLFPPTGALNTEAFF
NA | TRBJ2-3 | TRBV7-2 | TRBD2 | TGTGCCAGCAGCTTAGGCGGGACTAGTCCAGATACGCAGTATTTT | CASSLGGTSPDTQYF
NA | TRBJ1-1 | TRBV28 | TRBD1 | TGTGCCAGCAGTCCCAGGACAGGGCGGGCTGAAGCTTTCTTT | CASSPRTGRAEAFF
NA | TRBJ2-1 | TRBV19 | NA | TGTGCCAGTCGCGGGACTGAGTACAATGAGCAGTTCTTC | CASRGTEYNEQFF
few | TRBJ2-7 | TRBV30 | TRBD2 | TGTGCCTGGAGACTAGCGGGAGGGTACGAGCAGTACTTC | CAWRLAGGYEQYF
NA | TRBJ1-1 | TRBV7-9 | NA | TGTGCCAGCAGCTTGGGTGTAGAAGGGGGCACTGAAGCTTTCTTT | CASSLGVEGGTEAFF
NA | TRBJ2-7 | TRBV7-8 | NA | TGTGCCAGCAGTTTTCCTATCCACGAGCAGTACTTC | CASSFPIHEQYF
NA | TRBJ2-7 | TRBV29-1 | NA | TGCAGCGTTGAAGAAATAAAGACTAGCTCCTACGAGCAGTACTTC | CSVEEIKTSSYEQYF